What follows is one T cell receptor beta chain and its context. No antigen is known for it. This entry belongs to a study of shared clonotypes between healthy human individuals. On the study more broadly: The donors, a couple of women and a few men, were aged 18 to 49.

The V gene end was trimmed by 5 bases and the J gene end by 7 bases; junction bases not matched to a gene: 7. The CDR3 has 13 amino acids. Germline CDR1 MGHDK, CDR2 SYGVNS. Notes on the study in general: Estimated clonotype richness was generally higher in naive than memory subsets. Sequencing depth was a factor that was expected to affect clonotype sharing among donors.

Produced via immunoSEQ multiplex PCR; TCRdb's table is partial and in-frame only. The table shows about 1.1 million clones, with 77% occurring only once. The chain combines TRBV25-1 with TRBJ1-2; 7 nucleotides match TRBD1. Specimen: memory CD4+ T cells from PBMCs. Subset in this sample: CD45RA-negative fraction. This TCR was recovered from a young man in good health. Some clones in this sample may be carry-over from other donors' samples. Here the CDR3 DNA reads TGTGCCAGCAGTCAGCAACAGGGGTCTGGCTACACCTTC. Its protein product is CASSQQQGSGYTF.